This TCR beta chain originates from a study of T cells in Graves' hyperthyroidism and ophthalmopathy (dated by TCRdb to 2018 to 2020). The study in broad terms: Peripheral blood samples were taken at initial diagnosis, before any treatment was given. TCR V-J signatures able to tell the groups apart were searched for in a discovery cohort of 90 to 100 patients, of whom under 45 had Graves' ophthalmopathy and some 60 had stable Graves' hyperthyroidism. Whether ophthalmopathy could be predicted prospectively was tested in an independent validation cohort made up of 18 to 20 hyperthyroidism patients plus 17 patients who later progressed to ophthalmopathy. For training and testing, the approximately 92 patients in the discovery cohort were randomly divided in a 7:3 ratio. The study also compared thyroid tissue and blood T-cell repertoires from about 6 Graves' hyperthyroidism patients. Once sampling was done, hyperthyroidism patients were given methimazole at a starting dose of 30 mg daily, whereas ophthalmopathy patients were given high-dose intravenous methylprednisolone. According to the paper, TCR Vbeta CDR3 sequencing was carried out on 120 to 150 peripheral blood samples, which came from fewer than 50 ophthalmopathy, around 75 hyperthyroidism and approximately 17 progressor patients.

The TCR beta CDR3 regions were amplified from RNA transcripts. A first-round RT-PCR of the TCR CDR3 used the HTBI primer set with the Qiagen OneStep RT-PCR kit. Libraries were constructed in a second round of multiplex PCR, after which size selection and purification were performed. Paired-end sequencing of the libraries was performed with 100 bp reads on an Illumina HiSeq2000. On the authors' methods: SOAPnuke was used to process the raw data, with reads discarded if the reads contained adapters or uncalled bases, had a mean Phred below 15, or lacked an exact constant-primer or identifier match. High-quality paired reads were merged using COPE v1.2.5, and each unique nucleotide sequence was defined as a clonotype. MiTCR v1.1 was used to align the clonotypes against IMGT TRBV, TRBD and TRBJ reference segments. Analysis was restricted to V-J combinations with a frequency above 0.0001, which covered about 99% of repertoires. The TCS score was defined as F50 (clonal expansion) divided by E x V (chaos), with BLOSUM62-based TCRdist calculated between CDR3 peptides within each V-J. Welch's t-statistics and random forest reduced 500 to 650 V-J features to some 14, which were used in a naive Bayes classifier (R e1071). The public reads were reanalyzed by TCRdb: fastp trimming at Q25, MiXCR alignment, in-frame beta chains only. For every CDR3 protein sequence, its rows merge into one entry that carries the most common genes and DNA. These V and J calls originate from TCRdb's pipeline instead of the authors' own analysis. The sample profile shows under 450,000 distinct CDR3 sequences; approximately 12% of them were found once. The top ten clonotypes cover about a fifth of the sample.

Hyperthyroidism patients were newly diagnosed, had a disease duration of under 2 months, and were aged 18 to 65 years. Patients with uncontrolled infections, other autoimmune diseases, pregnancy or lactation were excluded. Diagnoses were established on the basis of clinical symptoms, serum thyroxine and TRAb, thyroid ultrasound, and orbital computed tomography. For progressor patients, blood was drawn at the first diagnosis of hyperthyroidism, before any ophthalmopathy symptoms had appeared. PBMCs were isolated from 10 ml of fresh peripheral blood by Ficoll-Paque density gradient centrifugation. Progressor patients were first diagnosed with Graves' hyperthyroidism and then developed ophthalmopathy during follow-up. Total RNA was extracted using Trizol reagent, and RNA quality was assessed on an Agilent 2100 Bioanalyzer. What the work shows at the level of the full study, not this receptor alone: No statistical method was used to fix the sample size in advance, and group allocation was not hidden from the investigators. In validation, progression to ophthalmopathy was predicted by the model with roughly 71% sensitivity and roughly 76% specificity, a median of approximately 6.5 months before onset. A model built on a 13 V-J signature distinguished ophthalmopathy from stable hyperthyroidism, reaching 87.88% sensitivity and about 81% specificity in cross-validation and 80%/75% in testing. Blood samples also contained most of the expanded thyroid clonotypes (frequency above 0.001), which suggests that blood repertoires may reflect thyroid immune responses.

CDR1 MNHEY and CDR2 SVGAGI are derived from the germline V gene. The CDR3 runs 17 amino acids, cysteine and phenylalanine included. The read is trimmed to its CDR3 DNA, 51 bases read in frame from base 1. Trimming removed 2 bases from V and 2 bases from J; the gene matches leave 9 bases unexplained. This clonotype was picked up a small number of times. It has no known antigen specificity. The record has no base qualities; no much larger clone is one base away. Sequenced sample: blood. This sequence uses TRBV6-5 and TRBJ2-1; 7 nucleotides in the junction match TRBD1. This TCR derives from a man in his thirties or forties with Graves' hyperthyroidism that later progressed to Graves' ophthalmopathy. The DNA sequence is as follows: TGTGCCAGCAGTTACACGCCGACAGGGAACACCTACAATGAGCAGTTCTTC. Its translation reads: CASSYTPTGNTYNEQFF.